Below are 9 T cell receptor beta chains sequenced from a single sample in a study of blood T cell repertoires in COVID-19. This table comes from immunoSEQ multiplex PCR, and its TCRdb copy is limited to in-frame clones, with some not included. The data contain about 140,000 clones, approximately 84% of them singletons. Sample: peripheral blood. These TCRs come from a human donor in a cohort sampled during active COVID-19.

The genes are TRBV29-1 and TRBJ2-7, with D possibly being TRBD2 (5 bases). The CDR3 has 14 residues. V lost 6 bases and J 6 bases, leaving 21 bases between the germline ends. CDR1 is SQVTM and CDR2 is ANQGSEA in the germline V gene. This chain's CDR3 is CSVVRGPGEGEQYF. CDR3 nucleotides: TGCAGCGTCGTCCGGGGTCCAGGAGAGGGCGAGCAGTACTTC.

V gene TRBV21-1 combines with J gene TRBJ1-5. TRBV21-1 is marked as a pseudogene. The CDR3 has 10 residues. CDR3 sequence reads: CASSEGLQHF. CDR3 in DNA: TGTGCCAGCAGCGAGGGACTCCAGCATTTT.

The chain has TRBV2 and TRBJ1-4, with a tentative D call TRBD1 (5 bases). The V end lost 4 bases, the J end lost 7 bases, and 13 bases lay between the germline ends. The CDR3 covers 14 residues. Germline V CDR1 and CDR2: SNHLY, FYNNEI. The CDR3 region has the DNA TGTGCCAGCAGTGCTAAGGGGTTGGGTGAAAAACTGTTTTTT. Translating gives CASSAKGLGEKLFF.

This clone is a singleton in its sample. The chain uses TRBV6-5 and TRBJ2-5; 7 bases align to TRBD1. V lost 4 bases, J lost 5 bases, and 7 bases stayed unmatched. This CDR3 has 14 amino acids. CDR1 MNHEY and CDR2 SVGAGI come from the germline V gene. CDR3 sequence (DNA): TGTGCCAGCAGTTCGGACAGGATATGGGAGACCCAGTACTTC. This gives the protein CASSSDRIWETQYF.

J is TRBJ1-2 and V is TRBV4-1, with 8 bases identical to TRBD1. The J segment lost 9 bases and the V segment lost 0 bases, leaving 6 bases of the junction unmatched. The CDR3 covers 14 residues. The germline CDR1 and CDR2 sequences are MGHRA and YSYEKL. CDR3 protein: CASSQEGQEFSYTF. CDR3 nucleotide sequence: TGCGCCAGCAGCCAAGAGGGACAGGAATTCAGCTACACCTTC.

The chain joins TRBV20-1 to TRBJ2-7; TRBD1 agrees at 9 bases. This CDR3 region has 13 residues. J gave up 6 bases and V 3 bases, and 6 bases lay outside the gene matches. The germline V gene has CDR1 DFQATT and CDR2 SNEGSKA (reference sequence). CDR3 residues: CSASPGQGFEQYF. Here the CDR3 DNA reads TGCAGTGCTAGTCCGGGACAGGGTTTCGAGCAGTACTTC.

This rearrangement joins TRBV7-9 to TRBJ2-5, with 8 nucleotides matching TRBD1. Germline V lookup: CDR1 SEHNR, CDR2 FQNEAQ (reference sequence). V was pared by 0 bases and J by 2 bases, with 2 bases of the junction left unmatched. The CDR3 length is 15 residues. CDR3 residues: CASSLAGTGQETQYF. The CDR3 coding sequence is TGTGCCAGCAGCTTAGCTGGGACAGGACAAGAGACCCAGTACTTC.

This clone was observed a handful of times. This chain links TRBV12-5 with TRBJ2-3; possible D gene TRBD2, 7 bases. This CDR3 region has 14 residues. V was clipped by 6 bases and J by 4 bases, with 14 bases between them. Germline V gene lookup returns CDR1 LGHNT and CDR2 FRNRAP. For the CDR3, the DNA is TGTGCTAGTGGCATACGGGGGGCTGCAGATACGCAGTATTTT. This codes for CASGIRGAADTQYF.

This clone was picked up a small number of times. This chain uses TRBV6-5 with TRBJ2-5, with TRBD2 matching over 9 bases. Per the germline V gene, CDR1 is MNHEY and CDR2 is SVGAGI. The CDR3 loop spans 15 amino acids. V dropped 0 bases and J dropped 5; count of bases not matched to a gene: 4. Here the CDR3 reads CASSYSPSGGETQYF. Here the CDR3 DNA reads TGTGCCAGCAGTTACTCCCCCAGCGGGGGGGAGACCCAGTACTTC.